These T cell receptor beta chains were read from a single sample in a study of OX40 agonist ivuxolimab in advanced cancers. Generated by immunoSEQ multiplex PCR, the TCRdb table keeps only in-frame clones and is missing some. This repertoire shows 40,000 to 50,000 clones, 65% to 90% found once; its top ten account for about an eighth. The sample in question was CD4+ or CD8+ T cells sorted from blood, obtained in a trial of the OX40 agonist ivuxolimab. These receptors were collected from an adult with an advanced solid tumor such as melanoma, head and neck, liver or kidney cancer. Both conserved end residues are trimmed from each CDR3.

TRBJ2-7 | TRBV23-1 | ASSPTLFSYEQY
TRBJ1-2 | TRBV5-4 | ASSLPGQTNYGYT
TRBJ2-3 | TRBV6-1 | ASSAGTQY
TRBJ2-3 | TRBV4-3 | ASSQGTGETDTQY
TRBJ2-7 | TRBV10-3 | ASGTGGYEQY
TRBJ1-6 | TRBV27 | ASSQGARSPLH
TRBJ2-7 | TRBV7-2 | ASSESGHEQY
TRBJ2-3 | TRBV18 | ASSGDQDGTDTQY
TRBJ2-5 | TRBV28 | ASSQLAGGYQETQY
TRBJ1-6 | TRBV7-9 | ASRTMGDHFNSPLH
TRBJ1-5 | TRBV5-6 | ASSNTGYSNQPQH
TRBJ2-2 | TRBV7-7 | ASSLWTGSGELF
TRBJ2-7 | TRBV15 | ATSSRGGRDRYEQY
TRBJ2-2 | TRBV5-6 | ASSQRPGGFHGELF
TRBJ1-2 | TRBV28 | ASSRPGGGYGYT
TRBJ2-1 | TRBV7-9 | ASNFGNRDDEQF
TRBJ2-7 | TRBV2 | ASSEGLAGTYEQY
TRBJ2-7 | TRBV7-9 | ASSLDIARYEQY
TRBJ2-1 | TRBV28 | GSHGGRINNEQF
TRBJ1-4 | TRBV4-3 | ASSQAGRNEKLF
TRBJ2-7 | TRBV6-5 | ASSWGETYEQY
TRBJ1-1 | TRBV7-2 | ASSSRTANTEAF
TRBJ1-5 | TRBV27 | ASSMGQGHQPQH